The 11 T cell receptor beta chains below were found in one sample sequenced in a study of T cell responses to AZD1222 COVID-19 vaccine. Profiling relied on immunoSEQ multiplex PCR, and the TCRdb table lists in-frame clones only, not all of them. This table has around 99,000 clones, more than 85% appearing once. Sample: peripheral blood, taken 28 days after the second AZD1222 dose. The receptors shown here come from an adult who received the AZD1222 COVID-19 vaccine.

This chain connects TRBV7-8 to TRBJ2-1; 9 nucleotides line up with TRBD2. Germline V gene data show CDR1 as SGHVS and CDR2 as FQNEAQ. This CDR3 region has 15 residues. Trimming took 1 base from V and 7 from J; bases not matched to a gene: 5. The CDR3 is CASSLGGRAWNEQFF. In DNA, the CDR3 is TGTGCCAGCAGCTTAGGCGGGAGGGCCTGGAATGAGCAGTTCTTC.

This chain joins TRBV4-1 and TRBJ1-1, with a possible D match to TRBD1 (6 bases). V dropped 4 bases and J dropped 5 bases, with 17 bases sitting between them. This CDR3 has 15 residues. Germline CDR1 and CDR2: MGHRA and YSYEKL. CDR3 bases: TGCGCCAGCAGCCCCGGAGGGGGGCGGGCGACTGAAGCTTTCTTT. Its translation is CASSPGGGRATEAFF.

This clone showed up just once. The chain has TRBV20-1 and TRBJ1-5, with D possibly being TRBD1 (5 bases). From germline, CDR1 is DFQATT and CDR2 SNEGSKA (reference sequence). This CDR3 contains 13 residues. Trimming left V 3 bases short and J 5 bases short, with 11 bases between. CDR3 loop: CSASRGPYQPQHF. DNA of the CDR3: TGCAGTGCTAGTCGGGGACCCTATCAGCCCCAGCATTTT.

The rearrangement joins TRBV5-6 to TRBJ2-3; maybe TRBD1 (6 bases). Germline V gene lookup returns CDR1 SGHDT and CDR2 YYEEEE. V was clipped by 6 bases and J by 7 bases, with 24 bases between them. This CDR3 has 16 residues. The CDR3 protein is CASTLTGTRSVYTQYF. The DNA for the CDR3 is TGTGCCAGCACCCTTACGGGGACAAGGAGTGTATATACGCAGTATTTT.

The J gene is TRBJ1-5, the V gene TRBV6-5, with 9 nucleotides matching TRBD1. Trimming cost V 5 bases and J 5 bases; bases outside gene matches: 7. This CDR3 has 15 amino acids. The germline CDR1 and CDR2 sequences are MNHEY and SVGAGI. The CDR3 DNA is TGTGCCAGCAGTCCACAGACAGGGGGGGATCAGCCCCAGCATTTT. It yields the protein CASSPQTGGDQPQHF.

V and J are TRBV29-1 and TRBJ1-1; possibly TRBD1 for D (6 bases). The CDR3 is made up of 14 amino acids. Trimming took off 5 bases at V and 3 bases at J, with 16 bases between the two ends. Germline loops: CDR1 SQVTM, CDR2 ANQGSEA. CDR3: CSVRSGGLHTEAFF. CDR3 coding DNA: TGCAGCGTTAGGTCGGGGGGGCTTCACACTGAAGCTTTCTTT.

This chain joins TRBV18 and TRBJ2-7; 8 bases fit TRBD1. Germline CDR1 and CDR2: KGHSH and LQKENI. This CDR3 region has 14 residues. J gave up 1 base and V 6 bases, and 5 bases lay outside the gene matches. CDR3 sequence reads: CASSRDRSSYEQYF. The CDR3 DNA reads as TGTGCCAGCTCTCGGGACAGGAGTTCCTACGAGCAGTACTTC.

This chain connects TRBV20-1 to TRBJ2-2; no clear D gene. The CDR3 is 14 amino acids. The germline V gene has CDR1 DFQATT and CDR2 SNEGSKA (reference sequence). The V end was cut by 3 bases, the J end by 6 bases, with 14 bases between. CDR3 in amino acids: CSASGISSAGELFF. CDR3 DNA: TGCAGTGCTAGTGGCATCTCGTCGGCCGGGGAGCTGTTTTTT.

V usage is TRBV12-3 or TRBV12-4 and J usage is TRBJ2-1, with D perhaps matching TRBD2 (7 bases). The V and J ends lost 5 bases and 10 bases respectively, with 15 bases between them. The CDR3 totals 13 residues. Here the CDR3 reads CASSDPRGGEQFF. The CDR3 nucleotides are TGTGCCAGCAGTGATCCTAGGGGGGGAGAGCAGTTCTTC.

This chain connects TRBV6-2 or TRBV6-3 to TRBJ2-7; D is uncertain. Germline assignment: CDR1 MNHEY and CDR2 SVGEGT. V gave up 5 bases and J gave up 5 bases, with 16 bases separating them. This CDR3 contains 14 residues. The CDR3 here is CASSPPMPSNEQYF. For the CDR3, the DNA is TGTGCCAGCAGTCCGCCTATGCCATCGAACGAGCAGTACTTC.

The rearrangement uses TRBV7-8 and TRBJ1-4; D might be TRBD1 (6 bases). V shed 1 base and J shed 5 bases, with 17 bases lying between them. The CDR3 has 17 residues. Germline V gene sequence: CDR1 SGHVS, CDR2 FQNEAQ. This chain's CDR3 is CASSLVARGQGNEKLFF. The CDR3 DNA is TGTGCCAGCAGCTTAGTAGCCCGAGGGCAGGGGAATGAAAAACTGTTTTTT.